The 26 T cell receptor beta chains below were found in one sample sequenced in a study of blood T cell repertoires in COVID-19 (dated by TCRdb to 2020 to 2021). The receptor library was made with the immunoSEQ multiplex PCR assay. TCRdb took this table from immuneACCESS and kept in-frame rearrangements with V and J called. Such tables lack part of the clones; where checked against another copy, unresolved V genes explain under half of the gap, and the rest is unexplained. The sample table lists about 210,000 clones, over 70% of them with a count of one. Under 8% of the sample belongs to the ten largest clones. The sequenced material came from peripheral blood. The source of these receptors is a man aged 55 to 69 with acute or convalescent COVID-19.

V and J are TRBV6-4 and TRBJ2-1; 7 positions match TRBD1. After removal of 4 bases from V and 7 bases from J, the junction contained 1 base not matched to a gene. The length of the CDR3 is 12 residues. Germline loops: CDR1 MRHNA, CDR2 SNTAGT. CDR3 sequence (DNA): TGTGCCAGCAGTGCGACAGGGAATGAGCAGTTCTTC. This sequence encodes CASSATGNEQFF.

V usage is TRBV5-1 and J usage is TRBJ2-1; no definite D call. Germline lookup yields CDR1 SGHRS and CDR2 YFSETQ. This CDR3 has 14 residues. Trimming removed 3 bases at V and 0 bases at J, with 7 bases between. The CDR3 bases are TGCGCCAGCAGCTCCCTAAGCTCCTACAATGAGCAGTTCTTC. Translated, it gives CASSSLSSYNEQFF.

A few counts support this clone. The J gene is TRBJ1-4, the V gene TRBV7-2; D is possibly TRBD1 (5 bases). Germline V lookup: CDR1 SGHTA, CDR2 FQGNSA. The CDR3 sequence is 16 residues long. V shed 5 bases and J shed 8 bases, with 21 bases lying between them. In DNA form, the CDR3 reads TGTGCCAGCAGCCTAAGGCCCAGGGCCCCTCGGGAAAAACTGTTTTTT. Its translation is CASSLRPRAPREKLFF.

The chain uses TRBV27 and TRBJ1-1; D is ambiguous. Trimming left V 5 bases short and J 2 bases short, with 9 bases between. Germline CDR1 reads MNHEY; CDR2 reads SMNVEV (reference sequence). The CDR3 spans 13 residues. The CDR3, as DNA: TGTGCCAGCAGTGCAACTGAAAACACTGAAGCTTTCTTT. This translates into CASSATENTEAFF.

The V call is TRBV3-1 (or the pseudogene TRBV3-2), the J call TRBJ1-1; TRBD1 matches 7 bases. The CDR3 has 14 amino acids. Per the germline V gene, CDR1 is LGHDT and CDR2 is YNNKEL (reference sequence). V shed 3 bases and J 6 bases; nucleotides not matched to a gene: 7. The CDR3 reads CASSQMTGIAEAFF. CDR3 nucleotides: TGTGCCAGCAGCCAGATGACAGGGATAGCTGAAGCTTTCTTT.

For this clone: Other DNA sequences in this specimen translate into the identical CDR3. The chain links TRBV7-2 to TRBJ2-7, with D possibly matching TRBD2 (6 bases). The V gene lost 3 bases and the J gene lost 0 bases, with 9 bases spanning the gap. Germline CDR1 and CDR2: SGHTA and FQGNSA. The CDR3 length is 14 residues. The CDR3 bases are TGTGCCAGCAGCTTCGGGGGAAGCTCCTACGAGCAGTACTTC. Protein sequence: CASSFGGSSYEQYF.

This clone was detected only a few times. V is TRBV2 and J is TRBJ1-2, with 8 bases lining up with TRBD1. Germline V gives CDR1 SNHLY, CDR2 FYNNEI. V gave up 1 base and J gave up 4 bases; unmatched junction bases: 2. The CDR3 consists of 14 residues. The CDR3 nucleotides are TGTGCCAGCAGTGAAGGACAGGGGAGCTATGGCTACACCTTC. Translation gives CASSEGQGSYGYTF.

This chain uses TRBV2 with TRBJ1-2; 8 nucleotides match TRBD1. CDR3 length equals 13 residues. Germline V gene lookup returns CDR1 SNHLY and CDR2 FYNNEI. Trimming removed 8 bases from V and 0 bases from J; junction bases left unmatched: 2. The CDR3 spells CASGTGSNYGYTF. Written as DNA, the CDR3 is TGTGCCAGCGGGACAGGATCTAACTATGGCTACACCTTC. The full variable domain, rest sourced from reference TRBV2 and TRBJ1-2, is EPEVTQTPSHQVTQMGQEVILRCVPISNHLYFYWYRQILGQKVEFLVSFYNNEISEKSEIFDDQFSVERPDGSNFTLKIRSTKLEDSAMYFCASGTGSNYGYTFGSGTRLTVV.

The rearrangement joins TRBV9 to TRBJ2-1; TRBD2 agrees at 7 bases. The CDR3 has 17 residues. The junction had 17 bases not matched to a gene; V was cut back by 4 bases and J by 7 bases. Germline loops: CDR1 SGDLS, CDR2 YYNGEE. This CDR3 is CASSFRDYDRPRNEQFF. The CDR3 nucleotides read TGTGCCAGCAGCTTCCGGGACTACGACCGCCCCCGTAATGAGCAGTTCTTC.

The chain is built from TRBV2 and TRBJ2-7, with a possible D match to TRBD1 (6 bases). The CDR3 is made up of 12 amino acids. The V gene's germline CDR1 is SNHLY and CDR2 FYNNEI. Trimming left V 0 bases short and J 6 bases short, with 6 bases between. CDR3 amino acids: CASSEAGGEQYF. As DNA, the CDR3 is TGTGCCAGCAGTGAAGCAGGGGGCGAGCAGTACTTC.

This clone turned up a few times. The DNA is left out, because the CDR3 cannot be placed on it with certainty; the CDR3 is given as TCRdb lists it. The chain is built from TRBV21-1 and TRBJ2-3; the table's TRBD2 call for D was not verified on the DNA. TRBV21-1 is a pseudogene segment. The CDR3 is made up of 17 amino acids, end residues included. CDR3 protein: CASSKVASGSSSDTQYF.

This clone was detected only a few times. The rearrangement joins TRBV4-1 to TRBJ2-2; 12 bases align to TRBD2. Germline loops: CDR1 MGHRA, CDR2 YSYEKL. With 4 bases clipped from V and 5 bases from J, the junction kept 2 bases outside the gene matches. The CDR3 has 15 residues. The CDR3 loop is CASSRGLAGTGELFF. The CDR3 DNA follows: TGCGCCAGCAGCCGCGGACTAGCGGGAACCGGGGAGCTGTTTTTT.

The J gene is TRBJ2-3, the V gene TRBV12-3 or TRBV12-4; the D gene is possibly TRBD2 (5 bases). V was pared by 8 bases and J by 6 bases, with 12 bases between. This CDR3 comprises 12 residues. The CDR3 loop reads CASSGPGDTQYF. The CDR3, as DNA: TGTGCCAGCTCAGGTCCGGGGGATACGCAGTATTTT.

The chain joins TRBV21-1 to TRBJ1-1. TRBV21-1 represents a pseudogene. CDR3 size: 17 residues. The CDR3 loop is CASSKAPRLPMNTEAFF. The CDR3 DNA follows: TGTGCCAGCAGCAAAGCTCCCCGACTCCCAATGAACACTGAAGCTTTCTTT.

The rearrangement uses TRBV4-3 and TRBJ2-7; the match to TRBD1 covers 8 bases. Per germline, CDR1 LGHNA and CDR2 YSLEER. Unmatched junction bases numbered 15, after V lost 0 bases and J lost 5 bases. The CDR3 length is 18 residues. CDR3 in amino acids: CASSQEPISGQGPHEQYF. The CDR3 nucleotides are TGCGCCAGCAGCCAAGAGCCTATTAGCGGACAGGGCCCTCACGAGCAGTACTTC.

About this clone: Germline is not matched at one junction end, which may reflect a read error. V usage is TRBV19 and J usage is TRBJ2-3; TRBD2 aligns across 10 bases. Germline values: CDR1 LNHDA, CDR2 SQIVND (reference sequence). This CDR3 region has 18 residues. The CDR3 region is CASSSPSWSGREGDAQYF. The CDR3 nucleotides are TGTGCCAGTAGTAGTCCCTCATGGAGCGGGAGGGAAGGAGATGCGCAGTATTTT.

The chain is built from TRBV25-1 and TRBJ2-5, with D possibly matching TRBD1 (6 bases). The germline V gene has CDR1 MGHDK and CDR2 SYGVNS. This CDR3 is 11 amino acids long. V was cut by 5 bases and J by 10 bases, with 11 bases left in between. CDR3 region: CASSKGRGQYF. DNA for the CDR3: TGTGCCAGCAGTAAAGGCAGGGGCCAGTACTTC.

The chain employs TRBV7-2 and TRBJ2-3; possibly TRBD2 for D (6 bases). The CDR3 consists of 18 residues. Per germline, CDR1 SGHTA and CDR2 FQGNSA. The ends were cut back, 1 base at V and 4 bases at J, with 21 bases in the middle. Here the CDR3 DNA reads TGTGCCAGCAGCTTAGTGCGGGGTGGGCTACCACCCCCAGATACGCAGTATTTT. It specifies CASSLVRGGLPPPDTQYF.

This clone was recorded many times. The genes are TRBV7-9 and TRBJ1-6; no reliable D call. The CDR3 spans 13 residues. V lost 1 base and J lost 10, with 8 bases in between. Germline V lookup: CDR1 SEHNR, CDR2 FQNEAQ (reference sequence). The chain's CDR3 is CASSLEVESPLHF. As DNA, the CDR3 is TGTGCCAGCAGCTTAGAGGTGGAGTCACCCCTCCACTTT.

The chain employs TRBV6-5 and TRBJ2-7; perhaps TRBD1 as D (5 bases). Trimming pared 2 bases from V and 2 bases from J, leaving 10 bases between. Germline CDR1 is MNHEY and CDR2 is SVGAGI. The CDR3 is made up of 14 amino acids. The CDR3 reads CASSYDTGAYEQYF. The CDR3 DNA sequence: TGTGCCAGCAGTTACGATACAGGAGCCTACGAGCAGTACTTC.

The V and J genes are TRBV23-1 and TRBJ1-1; D perhaps matches TRBD1 (6 bases). TRBV23-1 is an ORF, with its function uncertain. V was pared by 8 bases and J by 8 bases, with 15 bases between. The CDR3 has 12 residues. CDR3 region: CASFSGGNEAFF. DNA for the CDR3: TGCGCCAGCTTTTCGGGGGGCAACGAAGCTTTCTTT.

The chain is built from TRBV6-6 and TRBJ1-1; TRBD1 is a possible D gene (6 bases). Germline V gene lookup returns CDR1 MNHNY and CDR2 SVGAGI (reference sequence). The CDR3 contains 14 residues. The germline V and J ends were trimmed by 5 bases and 5 bases, with 15 bases remaining between them. The CDR3 DNA reads as TGTGCCAGCAGTCCCCCCGGGACAATGACTGAAGCTTTCTTT. Translating gives CASSPPGTMTEAFF.

The chain joins TRBV6-5 to TRBJ2-2, with a possible D match to TRBD2 (6 bases). Trimming removed 0 bases from V and 5 bases from J, with 10 bases in between. There are 15 residues in the CDR3. The V gene's germline CDR1 is MNHEY and CDR2 SVGAGI. The CDR3 sequence: CASSYSNGGTGELFF. The CDR3 DNA sequence: TGTGCCAGCAGTTACTCGAATGGGGGGACCGGGGAGCTGTTTTTT.

Details on this clone: Other DNA sequences of this sample code for an identical CDR3. The V call is TRBV7-3, the J call TRBJ2-5; D is uncertain. Trimming left V 5 bases short and J 2 bases short, with 12 bases between. The CDR3 runs to 14 residues. The germline V gene encodes CDR1 SGHTA and CDR2 FQGTGA. CDR3 coding DNA: TGTGCCAGCAGCCCCACGGGTCTTCAAGAGACCCAGTACTTC. Amino acids: CASSPTGLQETQYF. Supplemented by reference TRBV7-3 and TRBJ2-5, the full variable domain reads GAGVSQTPSNKVTEKGKYVELRCDPISGHTALYWYRQSLGQGPEFLIYFQGTGAADDSGLPNDRFFAVRPEGSVSTLKIQRTERGDSAVYLCASSPTGLQETQYFGPGTRLLVL.

This chain uses TRBV5-1 with TRBJ1-3; TRBD1 matches at 7 bases. Unmatched junction bases numbered 6, after V lost 4 bases and J lost 2 bases. Germline V CDR1 and CDR2: SGHRS, YFSETQ. The CDR3 loop spans 15 amino acids. This CDR3 is CASSARQGAGNTIYF. CDR3 nucleotides: TGCGCCAGCAGCGCACGACAGGGAGCTGGAAACACCATATATTTT.

The genes are TRBV11-2 and TRBJ2-5; D remains ambiguous. The germline gives CDR1 SGHAT, CDR2 FQNNGV. The CDR3 is made up of 15 amino acids. V gave up 3 bases and J gave up 1 base, with 12 bases separating them. DNA for the CDR3: TGTGCCAGCAGCTTGGGCTTGGGCCCCCAAGAGACCCAGTACTTC. Its translation is CASSLGLGPQETQYF. The full variable domain, completed using reference TRBV11-2 and TRBJ2-5, is EAGVAQSPRYKIIEKRQSVAFWCNPISGHATLYWYQQILGQGPKLLIQFQNNGVVDDSQLPKDRFSAERLKGVDSTLKIQPAKLEDSAVYLCASSLGLGPQETQYFGPGTRLLVL.